This T cell receptor beta chain derives from a study of blood T cell repertoires in COVID-19. Background on the study: COVID-19 samples collected from the United States, Italy and Spain covered acute and convalescent phases. PBMCs, B-cell-depleted T cells, or T cells were the source of the cDNA or gDNA that made up the material.

Germline loops: CDR1 MNHEY, CDR2 SVGAGI. Losses at the gene ends were 0 bases for V and 3 bases for J; bases not matched to a gene: 6. The CDR3 spans 16 residues. Original handling: Scientists estimated how many nucleated cells there were by amplifying reference gene primers. Clones were read by immunoSEQ multiplex PCR, and TCRdb kept only the in-frame ones, dropping some. The V and J calls and clone size come from that table; D and trimming were worked out from the DNA. The sample contains under 95,000 clones, around 80% of which appear only once. Source material: peripheral blood. V usage is TRBV6-5 and J usage is TRBJ2-7; 9 bases match TRBD1. This receptor was obtained from a woman over 75 with acute or convalescent COVID-19. For the CDR3, the DNA is TGTGCCAGCAGTTACTCGGAGGGACAGGGTGGCTACGAGCAGTACTTC. This gives the protein CASSYSEGQGGYEQYF.